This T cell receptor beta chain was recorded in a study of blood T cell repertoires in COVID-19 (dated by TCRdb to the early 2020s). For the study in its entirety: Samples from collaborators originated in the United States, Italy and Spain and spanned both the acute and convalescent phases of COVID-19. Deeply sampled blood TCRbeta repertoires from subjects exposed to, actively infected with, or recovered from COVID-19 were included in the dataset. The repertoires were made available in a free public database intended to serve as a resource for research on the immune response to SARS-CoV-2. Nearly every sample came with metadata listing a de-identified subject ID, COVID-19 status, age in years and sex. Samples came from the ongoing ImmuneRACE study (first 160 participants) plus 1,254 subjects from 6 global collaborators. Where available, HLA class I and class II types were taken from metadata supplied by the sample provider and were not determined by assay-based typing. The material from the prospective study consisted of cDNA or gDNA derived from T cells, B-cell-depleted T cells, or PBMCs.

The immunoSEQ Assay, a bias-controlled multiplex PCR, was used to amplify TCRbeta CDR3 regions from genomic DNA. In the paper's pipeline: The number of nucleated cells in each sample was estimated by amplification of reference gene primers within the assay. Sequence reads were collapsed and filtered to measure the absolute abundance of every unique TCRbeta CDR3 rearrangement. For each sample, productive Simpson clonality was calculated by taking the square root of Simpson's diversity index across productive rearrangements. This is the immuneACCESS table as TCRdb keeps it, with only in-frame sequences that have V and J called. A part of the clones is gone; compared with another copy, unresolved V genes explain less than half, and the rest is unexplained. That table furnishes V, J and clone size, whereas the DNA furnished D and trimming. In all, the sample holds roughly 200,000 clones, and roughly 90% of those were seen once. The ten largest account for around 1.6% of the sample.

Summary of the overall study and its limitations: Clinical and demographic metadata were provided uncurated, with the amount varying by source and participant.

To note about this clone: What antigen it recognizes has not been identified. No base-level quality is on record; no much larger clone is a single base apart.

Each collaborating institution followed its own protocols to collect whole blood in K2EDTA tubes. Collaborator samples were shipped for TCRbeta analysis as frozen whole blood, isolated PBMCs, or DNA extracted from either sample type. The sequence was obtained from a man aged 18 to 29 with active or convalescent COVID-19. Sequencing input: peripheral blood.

The CDR3: CSVTGQGANTGELFF. The nucleotide sequence is TGCAGCGTTACCGGACAGGGAGCGAACACCGGGGAGCTGTTTTTT. Recombination joined TRBV29-1 with TRBJ2-2; TRBD1 lines up with 8 middle nucleotides. The germline V gene specifies SQVTM as CDR1 and ANQGSEA as CDR2. From the cysteine up to the phenylalanine, the CDR3 has a length of 15 residues. CDR3 DNA only is kept here, 45 bases in frame from base 1. Trimming leaves V shorter by 5 bases and J shorter by 0 bases, with the junction holding 5 bases beyond the gene matches.